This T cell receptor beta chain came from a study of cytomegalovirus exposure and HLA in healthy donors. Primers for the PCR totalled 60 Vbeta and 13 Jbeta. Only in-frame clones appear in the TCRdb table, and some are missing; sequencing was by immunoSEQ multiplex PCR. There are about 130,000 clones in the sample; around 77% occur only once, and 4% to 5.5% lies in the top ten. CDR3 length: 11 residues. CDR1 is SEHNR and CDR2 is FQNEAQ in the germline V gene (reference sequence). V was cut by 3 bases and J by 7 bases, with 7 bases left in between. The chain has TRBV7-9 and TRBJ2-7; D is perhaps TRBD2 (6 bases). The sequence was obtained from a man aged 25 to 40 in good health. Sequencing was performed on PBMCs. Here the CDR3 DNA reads TGTGCCAGCAGCTTGGGGAGGGAGCAGTACTTC. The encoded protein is CASSLGREQYF.